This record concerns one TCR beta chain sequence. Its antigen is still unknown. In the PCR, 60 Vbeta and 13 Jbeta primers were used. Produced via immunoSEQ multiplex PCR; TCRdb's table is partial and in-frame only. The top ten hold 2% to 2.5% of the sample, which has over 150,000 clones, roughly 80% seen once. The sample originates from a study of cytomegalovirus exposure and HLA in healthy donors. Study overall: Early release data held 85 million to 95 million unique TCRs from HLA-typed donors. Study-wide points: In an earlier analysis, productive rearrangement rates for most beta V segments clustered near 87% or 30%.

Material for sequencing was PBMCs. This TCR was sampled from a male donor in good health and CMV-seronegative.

The CDR3 loop reads CSAPEPVEQYF. In DNA form, the CDR3 reads TGCAGTGCCCCAGAACCCGTAGAGCAGTACTTC. The chain links TRBV20-1 to TRBJ2-7; no reliable D call. Trimming pared 6 bases from V and 7 bases from J, leaving 13 bases between. Per the germline V gene, CDR1 is DFQATT and CDR2 is SNEGSKA (reference sequence). The CDR3 contains 11 residues.